Described below is a single T cell receptor (beta chain) sequence and its context. Profiling relied on immunoSEQ multiplex PCR, and the TCRdb table lists in-frame clones only, not all of them. This table has under 200,000 clones, about 88% appearing once. This record belongs to a study of blood T cell repertoires in COVID-19. Seattle's enrolled individuals joined amid active infection and were then monitored longitudinally. Sequenced: peripheral blood. This receptor was obtained from a man in his sixties with COVID-19, enrolled during active disease.

In nucleotides, the CDR3 is TGCGCCAGCAGCCTCCACGGCCAGGGGAATCAGCCCCAGCATTTT. Protein product: CASSLHGQGNQPQHF. This chain connects TRBV4-3 to TRBJ1-5; tentative D call: TRBD1 (6 bases). This CDR3 contains 15 residues. Deletions cut 4 bases from V and 4 bases from J, with 14 bases between. CDR1 is LGHNA, CDR2 YSLEER, per germline.